Here is one TCR beta chain with its context. Germline V gene data show CDR1 as SQVTM and CDR2 as ANQGSEA. This CDR3 is 14 amino acids long. V was clipped by 3 bases and J by 1 base; unmatched bases: 3. These data come from a study of blood T cell repertoires in COVID-19. Per the original methods: The authors estimated nucleated cell counts from reference gene primer amplification. The assay was immunoSEQ multiplex PCR, and TCRdb's table has in-frame clones only and misses some. V, J and clone size reflect that table, while D and trimming were determined from the DNA. The sample shows 250,000 or so clones, 70% to 90% of them seen only once.

This chain joins TRBV29-1 and TRBJ1-3; 7 bases match TRBD1. The sample comprised PBMCs or T cells enriched from blood (not recorded which). This sequence was found in a man younger than 45 who had recovered from COVID-19. The CDR3 loop is CSVDPTGSGNTIYF. In nucleotides, the CDR3 is TGCAGCGTTGACCCGACAGGGTCTGGAAACACCATATATTTT.